These 9 T cell receptor beta chains originate from one sample sequenced in a study of T cell repertoires in cytomegalovirus infection. TCRdb called the reads again in MiXCR, with one record for every CDR3 protein. Found here are approximately 74,000 distinct CDR3 sequences, approximately 39% of them singletons; the top ten hold approximately 95%. Their recognized antigens are unknown. Sequences were derived from CD8+ T cells from cultured PBMCs, sampled from culture after CMV antigen stimulation. These receptors were taken from a human donor in good health (CMV status not recorded). Some clones in this sample may be carry-over from other donors' samples.

The CDR3: CASSLLPLPTIYNEQFF. DNA for the CDR3: TGTGCCAGCAGCTTGCTCCCCCTCCCAACCATTTACAATGAGCAGTTCTTC. The chain links TRBV5-4 to TRBJ2-1, with D uncertain. The CDR3 consists of 17 residues. Trimming pared 1 base from V and 4 bases from J, leaving 18 bases between. Per the germline V gene, CDR1 is SGHNT and CDR2 is YYREEE (reference sequence). Drawing the rest from reference TRBV5-4 and TRBJ2-1, the complete variable domain is ETGVTQSPTHLIKTRGQQVTLRCSSQSGHNTVSWYQQALGQGPQFIFQYYREEENGRGNFPPRFSGLQFPNYSSELNVNALELDDSALYLCASSLLPLPTIYNEQFFGPGTRLTVL.

This clonotype was seen a few times. The V and J genes are TRBV28 and TRBJ1-6; 9 nucleotides match TRBD1. This CDR3 has 17 residues. In germline, CDR1 is MDHEN, CDR2 SYDVKM. After removal of 2 bases from V and 1 base from J, the junction contained 3 bases not matched to a gene. The CDR3 is CASSLGTGLSYNSPLHF. In DNA, the CDR3 is TGTGCCAGCAGTTTAGGGACAGGGTTGTCCTATAATTCACCCCTCCACTTT.

The V and J genes are TRBV4-3 and TRBJ1-6; TRBD1 agrees at 9 bases. The germline V gene encodes CDR1 LGHNA and CDR2 YSLEER. V lost 0 bases to trimming and J lost 10 bases; unmatched junction nucleotides: 10. The CDR3 runs to 17 residues. The CDR3 region has the DNA TGCGCCAGCAGCCAAGAGTTTGGAGGACAGGGGAACTCACCCCTCCACTTT. This codes for CASSQEFGGQGNSPLHF.

The gene calls are TRBV6-6 and TRBJ2-1; no clear D. The ends were cut back, 5 bases at V and 0 bases at J, with 8 bases in the middle. Germline CDR1 reads MNHNY; CDR2 reads SVGAGI (reference sequence). The CDR3 spans 14 residues. CDR3 region: CASSSLSSYNEQFF. In DNA, the CDR3 is TGTGCCAGCAGTAGCCTGAGCTCCTACAATGAGCAGTTCTTC.

This clonotype turned up a few times. The rearrangement links TRBV9 to TRBJ1-3, with D uncertain. V lost 0 bases, J lost 0 bases, and 10 bases lay in between. Germline CDR1 SGDLS, CDR2 YYNGEE. The CDR3 loop spans 16 amino acids. CDR3 DNA sequence: TGTGCCAGCAGCGTAGGACCGCGAGACTCTGGAAACACCATATATTTT. Its protein product is CASSVGPRDSGNTIYF.

The chain joins TRBV6-5 to TRBJ2-2, with unresolved D. V was pared by 6 bases and J by 7 bases, with 12 bases between. The CDR3 runs to 13 residues. CDR1 is MNHEY and CDR2 is SVGAGI in the germline V gene. The CDR3 sequence is CASSEVGNGELFF. CDR3 in DNA: TGTGCCAGCAGCGAAGTTGGCAACGGGGAGCTGTTTTTT.

The genes are TRBV29-1 and TRBJ2-7; TRBD2 aligns across 7 bases. J gave up 1 base and V 4 bases, and 10 bases lay outside the gene matches. The germline CDR1 and CDR2 sequences are SQVTM and ANQGSEA. CDR3 length equals 15 residues. The CDR3 bases are TGCAGCGTTGGGGGGGGACCCGGGGGATCCTACGAGCAGTACTTC. This gives the protein CSVGGGPGGSYEQYF.

This clonotype was counted only a few times. The chain carries TRBV6-2 or TRBV6-3 and TRBJ2-7; D gene ambiguous. The germline V and J ends were trimmed by 2 bases and 3 bases, with 17 bases remaining between them. CDR3 length: 16 amino acids. Germline V gene sequence: CDR1 MNHEY, CDR2 SVGEGT. This chain's CDR3 is CASSYDRVTIYYEQYF. CDR3 in DNA: TGTGCCAGCAGTTACGATCGGGTTACCATCTACTACGAGCAGTACTTC.

The V gene is TRBV6-1, the J gene TRBJ2-3; tentatively, D is TRBD2 (7 bases). The V gene lost 10 bases and the J gene lost 6 bases, with 23 bases spanning the gap. This CDR3 region has 15 residues. CDR1 is MNHNS, CDR2 SASEGT, per germline. DNA of the CDR3: TGTGCCACTTATCATCTGGGGGGGGGCGAGGATACGCAGTATTTT. Its protein is CATYHLGGGEDTQYF.